This TCR beta chain was identified in a study of PD-1 blockade in classical Hodgkin lymphoma. Repertoires were generated with immunoSEQ multiplex PCR, while TCRdb's copy carries only in-frame clones and drops some. The top ten hold about a tenth of the sample, which has some 58,000 clones, about 90% seen once. Time point defined: cycle 4 day 1 (C4D1), after six to seven weeks of nivolumab. Brentuximab vedotin exposure varied among the patients, all of whom had relapsed after autologous stem cell transplantation. CDR1 is GTSNPN, CDR2 SVGIG, per germline (reference sequence). The V and J ends lost 2 bases and 4 bases respectively, with 10 bases between them. The CDR3 spans 13 residues.

This specimen was peripheral blood mononuclear cells (PBMCs), taken before the fourth cycle of nivolumab. The gene calls are TRBV30 and TRBJ2-3, with D unresolved. The TCR comes from a human donor with classical Hodgkin lymphoma. CDR3 residues: CAWSRREADTQYF. The CDR3, as DNA: TGTGCCTGGAGTAGGCGAGAGGCAGATACGCAGTATTTT.